This T cell receptor beta chain was sequenced during a study of T cells in localized non-small cell lung cancer. The V end lost 1 base, the J end lost 0 bases, and 24 bases lay between the germline ends. The germline gives CDR1 LNHNV, CDR2 YYDKDF (reference sequence). The CDR3 is 21 amino acids. Regarding this clone: What it binds is not known.

The table came from immunoSEQ multiplex PCR; TCRdb's copy has only in-frame clones and leaves some out. The table includes around 31,000 clones, 85% to 95% detected once. The study, taken as a whole, reports: Without multi-region sequencing, intratumor heterogeneity could not be excluded. Among blood samples, higher T cell density accompanied longer overall survival. Uninvolved neighboring lung showed the greatest T cell clonality, exceeding tumor. In adjacent lung appeared a median around 54 of the top 100 tumor clones.

This specimen consisted of peripheral blood, obtained before any cancer treatment. The sequence came from a woman between 35 and 70 years old with stage I lung adenocarcinoma. This chain joins TRBV15 and TRBJ2-2; D assignment may be TRBD1 or TRBD2 (6 bases each). CDR3 protein: CATSRGGAVPTRQSNTGELFF. Here the CDR3 DNA reads TGTGCCACCAGCAGAGGGGGGGCTGTTCCTACCCGACAATCGAACACCGGGGAGCTGTTTTTT.